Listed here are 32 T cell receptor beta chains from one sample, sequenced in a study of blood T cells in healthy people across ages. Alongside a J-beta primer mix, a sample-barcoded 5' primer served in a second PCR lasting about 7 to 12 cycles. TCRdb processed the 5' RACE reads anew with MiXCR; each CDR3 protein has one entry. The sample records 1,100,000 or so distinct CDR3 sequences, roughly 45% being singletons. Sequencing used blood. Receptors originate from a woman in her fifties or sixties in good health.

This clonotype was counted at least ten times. The CDR3 spells CASYGNRGMNTEAFF. CDR3 sequence (DNA): TGTGCCAGCTATGGGAACAGGGGCATGAACACTGAAGCTTTCTTT. V is TRBV28 and J is TRBJ1-1, with 7 nucleotides matching TRBD1. CDR1 and CDR2 (germline): MDHEN, SYDVKM. This CDR3 spans 15 amino acids. The V gene end was trimmed by 8 bases and the J gene end by 0 bases; junction bases not matched to a gene: 9.

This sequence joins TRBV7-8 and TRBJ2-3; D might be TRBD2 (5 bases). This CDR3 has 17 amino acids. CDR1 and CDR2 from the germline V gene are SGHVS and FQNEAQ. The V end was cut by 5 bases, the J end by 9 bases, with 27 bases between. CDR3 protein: CASSPIKPAEALRTQYF. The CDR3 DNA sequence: TGTGCCAGCAGCCCCATCAAGCCTGCGGAGGCGCTCAGAACGCAGTATTTT.

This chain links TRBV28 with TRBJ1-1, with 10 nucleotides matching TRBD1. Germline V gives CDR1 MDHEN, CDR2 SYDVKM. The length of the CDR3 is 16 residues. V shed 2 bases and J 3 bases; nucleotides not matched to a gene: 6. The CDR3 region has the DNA TGTGCCAGCAGTTTACGACAGGGGGCTTCGTACACTGAAGCTTTCTTT. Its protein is CASSLRQGASYTEAFF.

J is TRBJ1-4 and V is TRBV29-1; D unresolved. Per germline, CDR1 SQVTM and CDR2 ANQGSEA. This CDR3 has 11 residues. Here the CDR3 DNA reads TGCTCCGTTTGGGGTAATGAAAAACTGTTTTTT. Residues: CSVWGNEKLFF.

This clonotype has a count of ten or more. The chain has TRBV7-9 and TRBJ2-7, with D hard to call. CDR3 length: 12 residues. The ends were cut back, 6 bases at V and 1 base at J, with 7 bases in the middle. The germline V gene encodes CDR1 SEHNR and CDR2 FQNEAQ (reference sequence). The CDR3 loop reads CASSDISYEQYF. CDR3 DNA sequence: TGTGCCAGCAGTGACATTTCCTACGAGCAGTACTTC.

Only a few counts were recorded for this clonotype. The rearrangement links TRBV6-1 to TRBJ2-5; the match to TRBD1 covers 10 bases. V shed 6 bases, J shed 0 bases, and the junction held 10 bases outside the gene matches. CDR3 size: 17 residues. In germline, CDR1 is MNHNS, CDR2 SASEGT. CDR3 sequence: CASRQTGTGAHQETQYF. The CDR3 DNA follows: TGTGCCAGCAGGCAAACTGGGACAGGGGCCCACCAAGAGACCCAGTACTTC.

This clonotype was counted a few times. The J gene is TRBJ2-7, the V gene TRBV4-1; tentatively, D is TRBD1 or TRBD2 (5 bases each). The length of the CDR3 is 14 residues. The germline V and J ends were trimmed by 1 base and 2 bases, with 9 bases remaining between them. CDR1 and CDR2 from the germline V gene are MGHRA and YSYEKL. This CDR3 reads CASSQGGGPYEQYF. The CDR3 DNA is TGCGCCAGCAGCCAAGGTGGGGGACCCTACGAGCAGTACTTC.

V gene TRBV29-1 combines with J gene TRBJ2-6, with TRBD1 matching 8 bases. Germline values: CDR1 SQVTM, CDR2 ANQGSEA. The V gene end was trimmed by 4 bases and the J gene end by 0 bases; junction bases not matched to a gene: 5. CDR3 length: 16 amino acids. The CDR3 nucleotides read TGCAGCGTTGCTGCAGGGGGCACCTCTGGGGCCAACGTCCTGACTTTC. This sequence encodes CSVAAGGTSGANVLTF.

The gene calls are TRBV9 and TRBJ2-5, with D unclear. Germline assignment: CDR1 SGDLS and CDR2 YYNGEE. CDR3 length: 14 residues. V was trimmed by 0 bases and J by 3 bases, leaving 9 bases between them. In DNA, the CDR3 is TGTGCCAGCAGCGTAGATGTAGGAAAAGAGACCCAGTACTTC. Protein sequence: CASSVDVGKETQYF.

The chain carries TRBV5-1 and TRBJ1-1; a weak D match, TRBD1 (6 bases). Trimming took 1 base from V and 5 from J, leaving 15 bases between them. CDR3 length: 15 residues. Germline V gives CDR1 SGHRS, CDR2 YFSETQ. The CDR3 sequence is CASSLLGHGGTEAFF. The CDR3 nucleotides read TGCGCCAGCAGCTTGCTGGGACACGGGGGGACTGAAGCTTTCTTT.

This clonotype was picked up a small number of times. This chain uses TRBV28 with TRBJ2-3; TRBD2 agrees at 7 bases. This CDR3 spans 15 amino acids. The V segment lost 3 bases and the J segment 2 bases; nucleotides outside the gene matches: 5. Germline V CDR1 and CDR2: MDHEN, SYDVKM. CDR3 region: CASSFSSGNTDTQYF. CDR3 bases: TGTGCCAGCAGTTTTTCTAGCGGAAACACAGATACGCAGTATTTT.

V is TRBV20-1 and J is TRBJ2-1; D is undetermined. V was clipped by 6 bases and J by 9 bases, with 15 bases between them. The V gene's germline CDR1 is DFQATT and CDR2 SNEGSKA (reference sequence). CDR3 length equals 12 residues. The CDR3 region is CSAAKKVGEQFF. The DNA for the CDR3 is TGCAGTGCCGCAAAGAAGGTGGGTGAGCAGTTCTTC.

The chain's CDR3 is CASSPSRTGWFSYEQYF. CDR3 nucleotides: TGTGCCAGCAGCCCGAGCCGGACAGGGTGGTTTTCCTACGAGCAGTACTTC. The chain is built from TRBV14 and TRBJ2-7; 8 nucleotides align to TRBD1. Trimming cost V 4 bases and J 1 base; bases outside gene matches: 12. The CDR3 spans 17 residues. CDR1 is SGHDN and CDR2 is FVKESK in the germline V gene. Full variable domain (outside the CDR3, taken from reference TRBV14 and TRBJ2-7): EAGVTQFPSHSVIEKGQTVTLRCDPISGHDNLYWYRRVMGKEIKFLLHFVKESKQDESGMPNNRFLAERTGGTYSTLKVQPAELEDSGVYFCASSPSRTGWFSYEQYFGPGTRLTVT.

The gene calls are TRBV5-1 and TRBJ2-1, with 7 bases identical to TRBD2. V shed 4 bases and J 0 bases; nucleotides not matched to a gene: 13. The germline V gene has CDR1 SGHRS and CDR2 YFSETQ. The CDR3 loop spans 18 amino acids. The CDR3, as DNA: TGCGCCAGCAGCCCGGCAGCTAGCGGTCGAAGCTCCTACAATGAGCAGTTCTTC. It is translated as CASSPAASGRSSYNEQFF. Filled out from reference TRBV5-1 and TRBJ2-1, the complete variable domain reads KAGVTQTPRYLIKTRGQQVTLSCSPISGHRSVSWYQQTPGQGLQFLFEYFSETQRNKGNFPGRFSGRQFSNSRSEMNVSTLELGDSALYLCASSPAASGRSSYNEQFFGPGTRLTVL.

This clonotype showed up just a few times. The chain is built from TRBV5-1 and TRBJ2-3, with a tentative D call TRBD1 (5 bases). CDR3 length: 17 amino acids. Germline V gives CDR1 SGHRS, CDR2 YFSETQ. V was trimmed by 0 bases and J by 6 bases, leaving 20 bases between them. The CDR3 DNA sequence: TGCGCCAGCAGCTTGGTAAGAGGACACCAGAAGGTGGATACGCAGTATTTT. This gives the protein CASSLVRGHQKVDTQYF.

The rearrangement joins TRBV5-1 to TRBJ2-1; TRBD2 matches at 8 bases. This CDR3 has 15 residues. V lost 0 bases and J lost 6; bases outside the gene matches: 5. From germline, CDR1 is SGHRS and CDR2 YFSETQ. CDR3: CASSLVSGIGNEQFF. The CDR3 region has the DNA TGCGCCAGCAGCTTGGTTAGCGGGATCGGCAATGAGCAGTTCTTC.

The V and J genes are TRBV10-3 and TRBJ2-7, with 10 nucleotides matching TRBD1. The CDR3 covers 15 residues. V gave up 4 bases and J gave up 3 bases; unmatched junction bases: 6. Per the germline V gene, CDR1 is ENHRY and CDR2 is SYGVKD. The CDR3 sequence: CAISGQGQGSYEQYF. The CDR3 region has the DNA TGTGCCATCAGTGGGCAGGGACAGGGGAGCTACGAGCAGTACTTC.

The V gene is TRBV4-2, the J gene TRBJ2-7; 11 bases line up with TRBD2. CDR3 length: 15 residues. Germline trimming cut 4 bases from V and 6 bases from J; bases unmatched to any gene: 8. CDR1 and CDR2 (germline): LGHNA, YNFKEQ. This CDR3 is CASSPWGLAGGEQYF. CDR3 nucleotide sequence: TGTGCCAGCAGCCCCTGGGGTCTAGCGGGAGGCGAGCAGTACTTC.

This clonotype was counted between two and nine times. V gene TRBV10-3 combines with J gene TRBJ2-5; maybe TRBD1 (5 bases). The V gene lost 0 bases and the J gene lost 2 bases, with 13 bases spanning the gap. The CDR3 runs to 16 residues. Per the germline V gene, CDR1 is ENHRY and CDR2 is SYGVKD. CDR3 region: CAISESRELLQETQYF. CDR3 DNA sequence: TGTGCCATCAGTGAGTCCAGGGAACTATTACAAGAGACCCAGTACTTC.

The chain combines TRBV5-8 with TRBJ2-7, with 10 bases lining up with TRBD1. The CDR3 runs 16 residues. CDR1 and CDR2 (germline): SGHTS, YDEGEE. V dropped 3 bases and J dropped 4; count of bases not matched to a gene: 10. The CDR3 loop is CASSWGTGVSAYEQYF. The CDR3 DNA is TGTGCCAGCAGCTGGGGGACAGGGGTTTCGGCGTACGAGCAGTACTTC.

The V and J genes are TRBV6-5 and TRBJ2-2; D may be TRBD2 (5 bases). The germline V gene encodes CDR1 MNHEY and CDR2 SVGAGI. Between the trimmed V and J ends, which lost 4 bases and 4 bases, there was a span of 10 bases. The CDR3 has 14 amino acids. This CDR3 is CASSLLGGTGELFF. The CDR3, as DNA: TGTGCCAGCAGTTTATTAGGAGGCACCGGGGAGCTGTTTTTT.

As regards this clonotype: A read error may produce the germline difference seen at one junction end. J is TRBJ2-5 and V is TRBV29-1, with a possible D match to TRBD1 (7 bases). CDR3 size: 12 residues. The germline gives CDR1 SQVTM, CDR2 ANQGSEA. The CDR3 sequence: CGVLTGRETQYF. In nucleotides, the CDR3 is TGCGGCGTGCTGACAGGGAGGGAGACCCAGTACTTC.

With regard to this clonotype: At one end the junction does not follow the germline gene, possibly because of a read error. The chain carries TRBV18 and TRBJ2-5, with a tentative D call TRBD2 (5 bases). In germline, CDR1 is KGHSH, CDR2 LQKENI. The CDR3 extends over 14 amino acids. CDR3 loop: CVSSPPAGRETRYF. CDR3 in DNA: TGTGTCAGCTCACCACCGGCGGGTCGAGAGACCCGGTACTTC.

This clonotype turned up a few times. The CDR3 here is CASGLAVSYEQYF. As DNA, the CDR3 is TGTGCTAGTGGTTTGGCCGTCTCCTACGAGCAGTACTTC. This chain joins TRBV12-5 and TRBJ2-7; unclear D gene. V was pared by 1 base and J by 0 bases, with 4 bases between. CDR3 length: 13 amino acids. Germline values: CDR1 LGHNT, CDR2 FRNRAP.

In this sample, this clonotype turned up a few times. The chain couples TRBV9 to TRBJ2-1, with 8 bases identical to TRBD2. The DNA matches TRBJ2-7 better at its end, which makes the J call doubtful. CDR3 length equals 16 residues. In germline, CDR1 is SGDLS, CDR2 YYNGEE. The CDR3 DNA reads TGTGCCAGCAGCGTAGCTACTAGCGGAGCCTGGAATGAGCAGTACTTC. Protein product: CASSVATSGAWNEQYF.

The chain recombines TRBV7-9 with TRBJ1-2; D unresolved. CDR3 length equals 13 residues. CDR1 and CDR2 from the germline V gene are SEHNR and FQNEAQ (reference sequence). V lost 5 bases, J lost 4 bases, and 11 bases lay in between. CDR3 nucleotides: TGTGCCAGCAGCCCCGCAAACCTCTATGGCTACACCTTC. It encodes CASSPANLYGYTF.

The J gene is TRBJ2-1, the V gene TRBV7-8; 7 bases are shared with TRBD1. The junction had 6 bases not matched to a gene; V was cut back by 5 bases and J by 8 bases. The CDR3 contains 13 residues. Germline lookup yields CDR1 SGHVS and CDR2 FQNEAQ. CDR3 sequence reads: CASSPPGGHEQFF. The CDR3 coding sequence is TGTGCCAGCAGCCCCCCAGGGGGTCATGAGCAGTTCTTC.

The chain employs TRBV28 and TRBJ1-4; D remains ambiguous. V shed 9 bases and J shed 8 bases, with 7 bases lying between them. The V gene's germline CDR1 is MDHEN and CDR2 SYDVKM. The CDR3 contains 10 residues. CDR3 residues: CASGSEKLFF. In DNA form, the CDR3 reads TGTGCCAGTGGATCCGAAAAACTGTTTTTT.

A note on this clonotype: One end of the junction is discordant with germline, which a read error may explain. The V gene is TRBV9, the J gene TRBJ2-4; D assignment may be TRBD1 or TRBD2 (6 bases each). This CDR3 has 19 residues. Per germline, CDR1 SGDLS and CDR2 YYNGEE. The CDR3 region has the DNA TGTGCCAGCAGCGCGGAGGGTACAGGGCCCCAGGGAGGCAAAAACATTCTGTACTTC. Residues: CASSAEGTGPQGGKNILYF.

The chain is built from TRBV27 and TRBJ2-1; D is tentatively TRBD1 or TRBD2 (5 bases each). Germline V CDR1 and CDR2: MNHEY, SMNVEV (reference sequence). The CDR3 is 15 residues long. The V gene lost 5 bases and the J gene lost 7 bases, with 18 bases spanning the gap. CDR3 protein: CASSTEGLAENEQFF. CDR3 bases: TGTGCCAGCAGTACTGAGGGGCTAGCAGAAAATGAGCAGTTCTTC.

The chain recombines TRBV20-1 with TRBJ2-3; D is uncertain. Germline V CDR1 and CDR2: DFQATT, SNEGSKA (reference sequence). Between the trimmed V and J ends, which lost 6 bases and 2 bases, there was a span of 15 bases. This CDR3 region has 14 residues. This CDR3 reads CSAPPGRPTDTQYF. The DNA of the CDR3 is TGCAGTGCCCCCCCCGGCAGGCCCACAGATACGCAGTATTTT.

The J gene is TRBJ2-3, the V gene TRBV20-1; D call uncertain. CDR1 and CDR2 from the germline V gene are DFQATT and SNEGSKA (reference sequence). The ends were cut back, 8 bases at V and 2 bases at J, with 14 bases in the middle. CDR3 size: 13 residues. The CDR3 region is CSTGKQLTDTQYF. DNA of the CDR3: TGCAGTACCGGCAAGCAGCTCACAGATACGCAGTATTTT.